Below, one TCR beta chain is given with its context. The data were obtained in a study of blood T cell repertoires in COVID-19. Unmatched junction bases numbered 8, after V lost 8 bases and J lost 6 bases. The CDR3 spans 14 residues. Germline V lookup: CDR1 LGHDT, CDR2 YNNKEL (reference sequence). Source study methods: Using reference gene primer amplification, nucleated cell counts were estimated. Assay: immunoSEQ multiplex PCR; the TCRdb copy retains only in-frame clones and omits some. V, J and clone size were drawn from that table, and D and trimming were deduced from the DNA. The sample comprises 200,000 to 250,000 clones, 85% to 90% of which are singletons, and more than 8.5% rests with the top ten.

This sequence originates from a woman between 45 and 60 years old with COVID-19, enrolled during active disease. Sequenced input: peripheral blood. The rearrangement uses TRBV3-1 (or the pseudogene TRBV3-2) and TRBJ2-1; 9 bases are shared with TRBD2. DNA for the CDR3: TGTGCCAGCTCCACAGGGACTAGCAGCAATGAGCAGTTCTTC. Translation: CASSTGTSSNEQFF.